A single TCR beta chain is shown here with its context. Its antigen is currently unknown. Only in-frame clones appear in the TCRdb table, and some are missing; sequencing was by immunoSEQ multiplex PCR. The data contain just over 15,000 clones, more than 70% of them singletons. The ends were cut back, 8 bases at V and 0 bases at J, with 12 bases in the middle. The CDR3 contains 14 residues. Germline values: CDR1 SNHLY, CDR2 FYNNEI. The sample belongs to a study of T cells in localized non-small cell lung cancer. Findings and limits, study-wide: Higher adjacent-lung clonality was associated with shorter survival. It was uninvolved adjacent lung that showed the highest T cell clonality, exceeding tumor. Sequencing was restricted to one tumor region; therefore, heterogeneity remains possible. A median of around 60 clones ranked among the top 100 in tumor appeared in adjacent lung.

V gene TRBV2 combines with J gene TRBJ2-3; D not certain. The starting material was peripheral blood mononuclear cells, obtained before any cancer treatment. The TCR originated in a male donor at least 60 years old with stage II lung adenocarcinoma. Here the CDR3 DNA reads TGTGCCAGCGGTTCTACACGGAGCACAGATACGCAGTATTTT. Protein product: CASGSTRSTDTQYF.